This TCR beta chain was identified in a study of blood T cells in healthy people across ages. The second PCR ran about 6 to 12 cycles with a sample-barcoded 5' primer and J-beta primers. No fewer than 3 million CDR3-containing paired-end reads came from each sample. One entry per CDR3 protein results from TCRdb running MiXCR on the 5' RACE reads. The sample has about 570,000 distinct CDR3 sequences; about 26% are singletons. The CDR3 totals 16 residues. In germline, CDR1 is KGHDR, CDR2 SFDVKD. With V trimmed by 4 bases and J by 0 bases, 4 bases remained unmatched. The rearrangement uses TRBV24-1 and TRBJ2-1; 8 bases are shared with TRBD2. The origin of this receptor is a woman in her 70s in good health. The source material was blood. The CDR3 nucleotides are TGTGCCACCAGTGACCCCGGGGGGGCCTCCTACAATGAGCAGTTCTTC. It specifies CATSDPGGASYNEQFF.